Listed below are T cell receptor beta chains from one sample, sequenced in a study of cytomegalovirus exposure and HLA in healthy donors. Data came from immunoSEQ multiplex PCR; TCRdb stores just in-frame clones and leaves some out. There are approximately 110,000 clones in the sample; around three quarters occur only once, and roughly 4% lies in the top ten. The sequenced sample consisted of PBMCs. Receptors originate from a human donor in good health. Each CDR3 is given with its conserved first and last residue. D genes are given only for firm matches. Clone size is shown for a subset of rows, as once, few, many or a class of expanded clone.

>TRBJ2-3|TRBV28|NA|TRBD2
CASSLLMREFTDTQYF
TGTGCCAGCAGTTTATTGATGCGGGAGTTCACAGATACGCAGTATTTT
>TRBJ2-2|TRBV6-4|NA|NA
CASGRGYGELFF
TGTGCCAGCGGAAGGGGATACGGGGAGCTGTTTTTT
>TRBJ2-3|TRBV10-2|NA|NA
CASSEVGRTDTQYF
TGCGCCAGCAGTGAGGTGGGGCGGACAGATACGCAGTATTTT
>TRBJ1-2|TRBV5-1|few|NA
CASSLGQFPNYGYTF
TGCGCCAGCAGCTTGGGTCAGTTCCCCAACTATGGCTACACCTTC
>TRBJ2-7|TRBV5-1|few|TRBD2
CASAPGGEYEQYF
TGCGCCAGCGCCCCGGGGGGGGAATACGAGCAGTACTTC
>TRBJ1-1|TRBV6-1|few|NA
CASSDTGNPNTEAFF
TGTGCCAGCAGTGATACCGGGAACCCGAACACTGAAGCTTTCTTT
>TRBJ1-4|TRBV14|NA|TRBD1
CASSPRRTGYSTNEKLFF
TGTGCCAGCAGCCCGCGTCGGACAGGATATTCAACTAATGAAAAACTGTTTTTT
>TRBJ2-5|TRBV28|NA|TRBD1
CASSEGASQETQYF
TGTGCCAGCAGCGAGGGGGCTTCCCAAGAGACCCAGTACTTC
>TRBJ2-7|TRBV4-2|once|TRBD2
CASSHPREAEQYF
TGTGCCAGCAGCCACCCCCGGGAGGCCGAGCAGTACTTC
>TRBJ1-2|TRBV2|NA|NA
CASVRDTDYGYTF
TGTGCCAGCGTCCGGGACACCGACTATGGCTACACCTTC
>TRBJ1-2|TRBV13|NA|TRBD1
CASSFPDRTLGGYTF
TGTGCCAGCAGCTTCCCGGACAGGACCCTCGGAGGCTACACCTTC
>TRBJ2-7|TRBV2|NA|TRBD1
CASRTGQATYEQYF
TGTGCCAGCAGGACCGGACAGGCTACCTACGAGCAGTACTTC
>TRBJ2-7|TRBV27|NA|TRBD1
CASSSMGQGSYEQYF
TGTGCCAGCAGTTCGATGGGACAGGGTTCCTACGAGCAGTACTTC
>TRBJ1-2|TRBV4-1|NA|NA
CASSQDAQGGYGYTF
TGCGCCAGCAGCCAAGATGCCCAGGGAGGTTATGGCTACACCTTC
>TRBJ1-1|TRBV5-1|few|NA
CASSQALGAYTEAFF
TGCGCCAGCAGCCAAGCCCTGGGAGCGTACACTGAAGCTTTCTTT
>TRBJ2-7|TRBV15|NA|NA
CATSLGGGYEQYF
TGTGCCACCAGCTTGGGGGGAGGCTACGAGCAGTACTTC
>TRBJ1-1|TRBV5-5|few|TRBD1
CASSLIWGNRGTEAFF
TGTGCCAGCAGCTTGATTTGGGGAAACAGGGGCACTGAAGCTTTCTTT
>TRBJ2-3|TRBV9|once|NA
CASSVEPRRTDTQYF
TGTGCCAGCAGCGTAGAGCCTAGACGCACAGATACGCAGTATTTT
>TRBJ1-4|TRBV15|NA|NA
CATSNRGSFGEKLFF
TGTGCCACCAGCAATCGGGGGAGTTTCGGTGAAAAACTGTTTTTT